The clone carrying this TCR beta chain occurred once. Antigen specificity is unknown. Collection of blood occurred at baseline, at cycle 4 day 1, and at cycle 7 day 1. This sample was included in a study of OX40 agonist ivuxolimab in advanced cancers. About the study: Across the patients, intravenous ivuxolimab was delivered every 2 weeks at 0.01 to 10 mg/kg. Study-level results: More expanded clones were seen, on average, in CD8+ T cells than in CD4+.

TCRdb keeps only in-frame clones here, not all; method: immunoSEQ multiplex PCR. The data contain tens of thousands of clones, 70% to 90% of them singletons. Sequences were derived from CD4+ or CD8+ T cells sorted from blood, sampled in a trial of the OX40 agonist ivuxolimab. The source of this sequence is an adult with an advanced solid tumor such as melanoma, head and neck, liver or kidney cancer.

The CDR3 sequence: CASSIGQGSYNEQFF. The CDR3 DNA sequence: TGTGCCAGTAGTATAGGGCAGGGGTCCTACAATGAGCAGTTCTTC. This chain joins TRBV19 and TRBJ2-1, with a possible D match to TRBD1 (6 bases). Germline V CDR1 and CDR2: LNHDA, SQIVND (reference sequence). V shed 1 base and J shed 1 base, with 8 bases lying between them. CDR3 length: 15 amino acids.